These 31 T cell receptor beta chains share one sample of origin, sequenced in a study of CD8 T cells in ankylosing spondylitis. The study, taken as a whole, reports: A TCR beta motif of under ten highly homologous variants seemed to mark ankylosing spondylitis blood.

What these receptors recognize is not known. TCRdb fed the 5' RACE reads into MiXCR, producing one record per CDR3 protein. The data hold around 890,000 distinct CDR3 sequences, with 12% observed a single time. The sample consisted of blood, either unsorted or a sorted T cell fraction (not recorded which). The source of these receptors is a male donor with ankylosing spondylitis.

This clonotype was picked up a small number of times. The rearrangement joins TRBV2 to TRBJ1-1; no clear D gene. V lost 7 bases, J lost 2 bases, and 14 bases lay in between. Germline V gives CDR1 SNHLY, CDR2 FYNNEI. CDR3 length: 14 residues. The CDR3 nucleotides are TGTGCCAGCATCTTCCGGGTCTCTAACACTGAAGCTTTCTTT. Protein sequence: CASIFRVSNTEAFF.

This clonotype was observed a handful of times. The chain uses TRBV10-2 and TRBJ2-1, with D perhaps TRBD2 (7 bases). Trimming took off 4 bases at V and 8 bases at J, with 15 bases between the two ends. Germline assignment: CDR1 WSHSY and CDR2 SAAADI. The length of the CDR3 is 14 residues. As DNA, the CDR3 is TGCGCCAGCAGTGGGGGGGGCAGGGTGTATGAGCAGTTCTTC. This gives the protein CASSGGGRVYEQFF.

This clonotype was seen a few times. This chain links TRBV7-2 with TRBJ2-5; D is possibly TRBD1 (6 bases). The V end lost 2 bases, the J end lost 4 bases, and 17 bases lay between the germline ends. The CDR3 totals 16 residues. The germline V gene has CDR1 SGHTA and CDR2 FQGNSA. CDR3 nucleotide sequence: TGTGCCAGCAGCTTAATGGGCAGGGGCTCGGGAGAGACCCAGTACTTC. Residues: CASSLMGRGSGETQYF. The entire variable domain, with the rest obtained from reference TRBV7-2 and TRBJ2-5, is as follows: GAGVSQSPSNKVTEKGKDVELRCDPISGHTALYWYRQSLGQGLEFLIYFQGNSAPDKSGLPSDRFSAERTGGSVSTLTIQRTQQEDSAVYLCASSLMGRGSGETQYFGPGTRLLVL.

The table lists this clonotype with many counts. The J gene is TRBJ1-2, the V gene TRBV12-3 or TRBV12-4, with D possibly TRBD1 on 6 matching bases. V shed 5 bases and J shed 7 bases, with 14 bases lying between them. The CDR3 is made up of 13 amino acids. The CDR3 nucleotides read TGTGCCAGCAGTCGCGACGGGGGGCCTGGCTACACCTTC. As protein: CASSRDGGPGYTF.

At least ten counts were recorded for this clonotype. The rearrangement uses TRBV6-5 and TRBJ1-2, with TRBD1 as a possible D gene (5 bases). The germline V and J ends were trimmed by 2 bases and 5 bases, with 15 bases remaining between them. CDR1 and CDR2 from the germline V gene are MNHEY and SVGAGI. This CDR3 is 15 amino acids long. The CDR3: CASSYVGEMGYGYTF. CDR3 bases: TGTGCCAGCAGTTACGTGGGGGAGATGGGGTATGGCTACACCTTC.

This clonotype was recorded a few times. The V call is TRBV7-9, the J call TRBJ1-2; D is unclear. The CDR3 has 14 amino acids. V was shortened by 5 bases and J by 7 bases, with 17 bases between the two germline ends. Germline CDR1 reads SEHNR; CDR2 reads FQNEAQ (reference sequence). The CDR3 DNA sequence: TGTGCCAGCAGCACGGTGGCCTTTAATTTTGGCTACACCTTC. Amino acid sequence: CASSTVAFNFGYTF.

This clonotype was found many times. CDR3 coding DNA: TGTGCCAGCAGTTACACCGGGGACAATTACTATGGCTACACCTTC. It codes for CASSYTGDNYYGYTF. The J gene is TRBJ1-2, the V gene TRBV6-2 or TRBV6-3, with a possible D match to TRBD1 (6 bases). The CDR3 loop spans 15 amino acids. V was shortened by 2 bases and J by 3 bases, with 13 bases between the two germline ends. The germline CDR1 and CDR2 sequences are MNHEY and SVGEGT.

The chain has TRBV5-5 and TRBJ1-1; 12 bases match TRBD1. This CDR3 is 18 amino acids long. V lost 5 bases, J lost 4 bases, and 15 bases stayed unmatched. Germline lookup yields CDR1 SGHKS and CDR2 YYEKEE (reference sequence). The CDR3 bases are TGTGCCAGCAGTGTATATCCCGGGACAGGGGGCGCGGTCACTGAAGCTTTCTTT. Its translation is CASSVYPGTGGAVTEAFF.

A few counts support this clonotype. The J gene is TRBJ1-1, the V gene TRBV18; D may be TRBD1 (5 bases). CDR1 KGHSH and CDR2 LQKENI come from the germline V gene. The CDR3 has 15 amino acids. Trimming cost V 0 bases and J 4 bases, with 12 bases left between them. The CDR3 DNA follows: TGTGCCAGCTCACCACCGCTCTCCGGGGGCACTGAAGCTTTCTTT. Protein sequence: CASSPPLSGGTEAFF.

This clonotype was observed many times. CDR3: CASSHILAGDTYEQYF. In DNA form, the CDR3 reads TGTGCCAGCAGCCATATACTAGCGGGAGACACCTACGAGCAGTACTTC. The chain carries TRBV7-2 and TRBJ2-7; 11 bases are shared with TRBD2. The ends lost 5 bases at V and 2 bases at J; junction bases unmatched: 8. Germline V gene data show CDR1 as SGHTA and CDR2 as FQGNSA. The length of the CDR3 is 16 residues.

This sequence joins TRBV27 and TRBJ1-5; TRBD1 is a possible D gene (5 bases). The length of the CDR3 is 15 residues. Trimming took off 5 bases at V and 3 bases at J, with 14 bases between the two ends. CDR1 is MNHEY and CDR2 is SMNVEV in the germline V gene (reference sequence). The CDR3 DNA reads TGTGCCAGCAGTACCGCCACAGGTGACAATCAGCCCCAGCATTTT. This encodes CASSTATGDNQPQHF.

The chain carries TRBV7-2 and TRBJ1-6; D is undetermined. CDR3 size: 14 residues. V was shortened by 2 bases and J by 7 bases, with 9 bases between the two germline ends. Germline V gene lookup returns CDR1 SGHTA and CDR2 FQGNSA. The CDR3 DNA reads as TGTGCCAGCAGCTTAAGGTCGTCCAATTCACCCCTCCACTTT. Translated: CASSLRSSNSPLHF.

This clonotype has at least ten counts. The chain carries TRBV29-1 and TRBJ2-7, with 7 nucleotides matching TRBD1. The germline V gene has CDR1 SQVTM and CDR2 ANQGSEA. CDR3 length: 13 residues. V lost 3 bases and J lost 0; bases outside the gene matches: 2. CDR3 sequence reads: CSVEAGGSYEQYF. DNA of the CDR3: TGCAGCGTTGAGGCAGGGGGCTCCTACGAGCAGTACTTC.

This clonotype appeared many times. The chain uses TRBV5-1 and TRBJ2-3; 7 positions agree with TRBD1. The CDR3 loop spans 16 amino acids. The ends lost 0 bases at V and 2 bases at J; junction bases unmatched: 6. In germline, CDR1 is SGHRS, CDR2 YFSETQ. CDR3 sequence (DNA): TGCGCCAGCAGCTTGGAGACAGGGAAACTCACAGATACGCAGTATTTT. This translates into CASSLETGKLTDTQYF. Using reference TRBV5-1 and TRBJ2-3 for the parts outside the CDR3, the full variable domain is KAGVTQTPRYLIKTRGQQVTLSCSPISGHRSVSWYQQTPGQGLQFLFEYFSETQRNKGNFPGRFSGRQFSNSRSEMNVSTLELGDSALYLCASSLETGKLTDTQYFGPGTRLTVL.

This sequence joins TRBV20-1 and TRBJ1-4; D call uncertain. The germline V gene encodes CDR1 DFQATT and CDR2 SNEGSKA (reference sequence). V lost 1 base, J lost 8 bases, and 14 bases lay in between. CDR3 length equals 14 residues. The CDR3 spells CSARGGILGEKLFF. CDR3 sequence (DNA): TGCAGTGCTAGAGGCGGGATCTTAGGCGAAAAACTGTTTTTT.

Worth noting for this clonotype: Because the CDR3 is missing its conserved closing phenylalanine or tryptophan, this is likely a read error. The chain links TRBV14 to TRBJ1-2; the D gene is possibly TRBD1 (6 bases). CDR1 and CDR2 from the germline V gene are SGHDN and FVKESK. The V and J ends lost 0 bases and 4 bases respectively, with 15 bases between them. CDR3 length: 16 residues. The CDR3, as DNA: TGTGCCAGCAGCCAAGAGGCAGGGGCGCCAAGCTATGGCTACACCCTC. It translates to CASSQEAGAPSYGYTL.

This clonotype was observed a few times. One junction end disagrees with the germline gene, perhaps due to a read error. The V and J genes are TRBV12-3 or TRBV12-4 and TRBJ2-2, with TRBD2 matching over 9 bases. The CDR3 loop spans 14 amino acids. This chain's CDR3 is CASSIAGVAGELFF. The CDR3 DNA follows: TGTGCCAGCAGTATAGCGGGAGTTGCCGGGGAGCTGTTTTTT.

This clonotype was counted ten times or more. The CDR3 loop reads CASSLLGGLETQYF. The CDR3 DNA reads as TGCGCCAGCAGCTTATTGGGTGGCCTGGAGACCCAGTACTTC. The chain combines TRBV5-1 with TRBJ2-5; no firm D call. This CDR3 contains 14 residues. Germline V lookup: CDR1 SGHRS, CDR2 YFSETQ. V was clipped by 2 bases and J by 5 bases, with 13 bases between them. Looking up the rest from reference TRBV5-1 and TRBJ2-5 gives the full variable domain: KAGVTQTPRYLIKTRGQQVTLSCSPISGHRSVSWYQQTPGQGLQFLFEYFSETQRNKGNFPGRFSGRQFSNSRSEMNVSTLELGDSALYLCASSLLGGLETQYFGPGTRLLVL.

The chain joins TRBV6-1 to TRBJ2-3, with 9 bases that match TRBD2. V lost 4 bases, J lost 2 bases, and 4 bases stayed unmatched. Germline CDR1 MNHNS, CDR2 SASEGT. The CDR3 length is 15 residues. The CDR3: CASSGLAGFTDTQYF. The CDR3 DNA sequence: TGTGCCAGCAGTGGCCTAGCGGGGTTCACAGATACGCAGTATTTT.

This clonotype has a count of ten or more. The chain is built from TRBV10-3 and TRBJ2-3, with D perhaps TRBD1 (5 bases). V was shortened by 0 bases and J by 3 bases, with 10 bases between the two germline ends. The CDR3 spans 15 residues. Germline V gene lookup returns CDR1 ENHRY and CDR2 SYGVKD. CDR3 in amino acids: CAISESGQGTDTQYF. CDR3 DNA sequence: TGTGCCATCAGTGAGTCGGGGCAGGGAACAGATACGCAGTATTTT.

This clonotype was counted at least ten times. The J gene is TRBJ2-3, the V gene TRBV29-1; TRBD2 matches at 9 bases. From germline, CDR1 is SQVTM and CDR2 ANQGSEA. V dropped 3 bases and J dropped 3; count of bases not matched to a gene: 7. The CDR3 is made up of 15 amino acids. CDR3 protein: CSVEGVAGATDTQYF. The CDR3 nucleotides are TGCAGCGTTGAGGGAGTAGCGGGAGCTACAGATACGCAGTATTTT.

This rearrangement joins TRBV18 to TRBJ2-7; D may be TRBD2 (6 bases). Germline V gene sequence: CDR1 KGHSH, CDR2 LQKENI. The CDR3 consists of 14 residues. The V gene lost 3 bases and the J gene lost 3 bases, with 12 bases spanning the gap. As DNA, the CDR3 is TGTGCCAGCTCACCGGGCGGGGTTTTCTACGAGCAGTACTTC. Protein sequence: CASSPGGVFYEQYF. Full variable domain (outside the CDR3, taken from reference TRBV18 and TRBJ2-7): NAGVMQNPRHLVRRRGQEARLRCSPMKGHSHVYWYRQLPEEGLKFMVYLQKENIIDESGMPKERFSAEFPKEGPSILRIQQVVRGDSAAYFCASSPGGVFYEQYFGPGTRLTVT.

This clonotype came up a few times. V gene TRBV12-3 or TRBV12-4 combines with J gene TRBJ2-1; TRBD2 aligns across 9 bases. The CDR3 runs 14 residues. V dropped 6 bases and J dropped 10; count of bases not matched to a gene: 10. The CDR3 here is CASRVTSGVVEQFF. CDR3 DNA: TGTGCCAGCAGGGTGACTAGCGGTGTGGTCGAGCAGTTCTTC.

The chain uses TRBV7-9 and TRBJ1-4; tentative D call: TRBD1 (6 bases). CDR1 SEHNR and CDR2 FQNEAQ come from the germline V gene (reference sequence). The CDR3 has 13 amino acids. The V end was cut by 6 bases, the J end by 7 bases, with 12 bases between. CDR3 region: CASRSTGFEKLFF. The CDR3 nucleotides are TGTGCCAGCAGGAGTACAGGGTTTGAAAAACTGTTTTTT. The full variable domain, its missing parts supplied by reference TRBV7-9 and TRBJ1-4, is DTGVSQNPRHKITKRGQNVTFRCDPISEHNRLYWYRQTLGQGPEFLTYFQNEAQLEKSRLLSDRFSAERPKGSFSTLEIQRTEQGDSAMYLCASRSTGFEKLFFGSGTQLSVL.

This clonotype was seen more than once but under ten times. The chain joins TRBV4-2 to TRBJ2-3; the D gene is possibly TRBD2 (6 bases). Germline values: CDR1 LGHNA, CDR2 YNFKEQ. V lost 1 base, J lost 4 bases, and 15 bases lay in between. This CDR3 spans 16 amino acids. The CDR3 bases are TGTGCCAGCAGCCAAGTGGACGGGAGTAGGGCAGATACGCAGTATTTT. It is translated as CASSQVDGSRADTQYF.

This clonotype appeared a few times. The chain has TRBV9 and TRBJ2-1; 12 bases line up with TRBD2. Looked up from germline, CDR1 is SGDLS and CDR2 is YYNGEE. V lost 5 bases and J lost 2; bases outside the gene matches: 5. The CDR3 length is 16 residues. The CDR3 region is CASSRTSGGTYNEQFF. In DNA, the CDR3 is TGTGCCAGCAGTCGCACTAGCGGGGGGACCTACAATGAGCAGTTCTTC.

V and J are TRBV28 and TRBJ1-2; the D is unclear. The V gene lost 3 bases and the J gene lost 8 bases, with 10 bases spanning the gap. CDR1 MDHEN and CDR2 SYDVKM come from the germline V gene. CDR3 length equals 12 residues. The CDR3 DNA is TGTGCCAGCAGTTTGCAAGGGCTCGGCTACACCTTC. It is translated as CASSLQGLGYTF.

This clonotype was picked up a small number of times. The chain recombines TRBV10-1 with TRBJ1-6; no reliable D call. This CDR3 contains 14 residues. Per the germline V gene, CDR1 is WNHNN and CDR2 is SYGVQD (reference sequence). Between the trimmed V and J ends, which lost 3 bases and 6 bases, there was a span of 9 bases. CDR3 residues: CASSDRRTNSPLHF. The CDR3 DNA sequence: TGCGCCAGCAGTGACCGGCGGACTAATTCACCCCTCCACTTT.

The chain links TRBV5-6 to TRBJ1-5; possibly TRBD1 for D (5 bases). Germline lookup yields CDR1 SGHDT and CDR2 YYEEEE. The V end was cut by 4 bases, the J end by 6 bases, with 14 bases between. This CDR3 has 14 amino acids. CDR3 region: CASSRGPPGQPQHF. The CDR3 nucleotides are TGTGCCAGCAGCCGGGGACCGCCGGGTCAGCCCCAGCATTTT.

The sample holds a few counts of this clonotype. This chain uses TRBV7-2 with TRBJ2-1; D is unresolved. The CDR3 has 13 amino acids. Looked up from germline, CDR1 is SGHTA and CDR2 is FQGNSA. Trimming removed 1 base at V and 8 bases at J, with 9 bases between. The CDR3, as DNA: TGTGCCAGCAGCTTAGTGTACGACTATGAGCAGTTCTTC. Translation: CASSLVYDYEQFF.

In this sample, this clonotype turned up many times. V is TRBV29-1 and J is TRBJ2-2; D not resolved. The CDR3 contains 13 residues. The V gene's germline CDR1 is SQVTM and CDR2 ANQGSEA. Between the trimmed V and J ends, which lost 4 bases and 4 bases, there was a span of 10 bases. The CDR3, as DNA: TGCAGCGTTGTGATGGGTACCACCGGGGAGCTGTTTTTT. Protein product: CSVVMGTTGELFF.